This T cell receptor (beta chain) emerged from a study of neurological immune-mediated disorders. This clonotype was seen ten or more times. CDR3 length: 15 residues. V shed 6 bases and J shed 0 bases, with 15 bases lying between them. Per germline, CDR1 DFQATT and CDR2 SNEGSKA (reference sequence). TCRdb passed the 5' RACE reads through MiXCR, listing each CDR3 protein once. The data show some 47,000 distinct CDR3 sequences, about 22% seen once. This sample's time point: technical triplicate 3. The chain carries TRBV20-1 and TRBJ1-5, with D possibly being TRBD1 (6 bases). The sample taken for sequencing was PBMCs. This TCR was sampled from a man between 60 and 70 years old with HTLV-1-associated myelopathy (HAM/TSP). CDR3 loop: CSAREIGGSNQPQHF. The CDR3 bases are TGCAGTGCACGGGAGATAGGGGGTAGCAATCAGCCCCAGCATTTT.